These 27 T cell receptor beta chains share one sample of origin, sequenced in a study of blood T cell repertoires in COVID-19. Produced via immunoSEQ multiplex PCR; TCRdb's table is partial and in-frame only. The sample has about 240,000 clones, 85% to 90% seen once. The sample consisted of PBMCs or T cells enriched from blood (not recorded which). These receptor sequences come from a woman in her twenties or thirties who had recovered from COVID-19.

The chain joins TRBV11-3 to TRBJ1-3, with D possibly being TRBD1 (6 bases). Between the trimmed V and J ends, which lost 5 bases and 0 bases, there was a span of 14 bases. Germline lookup yields CDR1 SGHNT and CDR2 YENEEA. The CDR3 is 16 amino acids. CDR3 sequence (DNA): TGTGCCAGCAGCCAACCCACAGGGCCCTCTGGAAACACCATATATTTT. Its protein is CASSQPTGPSGNTIYF.

V is TRBV27 and J is TRBJ1-4; D is undetermined. The germline V gene encodes CDR1 MNHEY and CDR2 SMNVEV (reference sequence). The V end was cut by 5 bases, the J end by 0 bases, with 25 bases between. The CDR3 spans 20 residues. CDR3 sequence: CASSPRGWVEDYATNEKLFF. As DNA, the CDR3 is TGTGCCAGCAGTCCCCGTGGGTGGGTGGAGGATTATGCAACTAATGAAAAACTGTTTTTT.

The chain carries TRBV5-1 and TRBJ2-7, with TRBD2 matching over 7 bases. The CDR3 extends over 14 amino acids. V lost 5 bases and J lost 5; bases outside the gene matches: 10. Germline V gives CDR1 SGHRS, CDR2 YFSETQ. The CDR3 DNA reads TGCGCCAGCAGAGGGCGGGAGAGCCTAAACGAGCAGTACTTC. Encoded protein: CASRGRESLNEQYF. The full variable domain, with the rest looked up from reference TRBV5-1 and TRBJ2-7, is KAGVTQTPRYLIKTRGQQVTLSCSPISGHRSVSWYQQTPGQGLQFLFEYFSETQRNKGNFPGRFSGRQFSNSRSEMNVSTLELGDSALYLCASRGRESLNEQYFGPGTRLTVT.

The chain links TRBV20-1 to TRBJ2-1; perhaps TRBD2 as D (5 bases). Germline CDR1 is DFQATT and CDR2 is SNEGSKA (reference sequence). The CDR3 totals 12 residues. The V end was cut by 3 bases, the J end by 9 bases, with 12 bases between. The chain's CDR3 is CSASDRDSEQFF. In nucleotides, the CDR3 is TGCAGTGCTAGTGACCGGGATAGTGAGCAGTTCTTC.

The rearrangement links TRBV4-3 to TRBJ1-2; possible D gene TRBD1, 6 bases. The CDR3 extends over 18 amino acids. CDR1 is LGHNA and CDR2 is YSLEER in the germline V gene. V lost 1 base and J lost 4, with 22 bases in between. The CDR3 protein is CASSQAFNLETGAYGYTF. The CDR3 DNA reads TGCGCCAGCAGCCAAGCTTTTAACCTCGAGACAGGCGCCTATGGCTACACCTTC.

The chain links TRBV6-2 or TRBV6-3 to TRBJ1-5, with 10 bases matching TRBD1. The CDR3 is 15 residues long. V trimming: 6 bases; J trimming: 3 bases; junction bases outside the gene matches: 5. From germline, CDR1 is MNHEY and CDR2 SVGEGT. The CDR3 DNA reads TGTGCCAGCAGCACCGGGACAGGGGACAATCAGCCCCAGCATTTT. The encoded protein is CASSTGTGDNQPQHF.

This chain links TRBV5-4 with TRBJ1-1; D remains ambiguous. There are 14 residues in the CDR3. Germline V CDR1 and CDR2: SGHNT, YYREEE (reference sequence). V was pared by 0 bases and J by 3 bases, with 9 bases between. The CDR3: CASSLGTADTEAFF. CDR3 DNA: TGTGCCAGCAGCTTGGGCACGGCGGACACTGAAGCTTTCTTT.

This rearrangement joins TRBV19 to TRBJ2-2; the match to TRBD2 covers 8 bases. The CDR3 sequence is 17 residues long. Germline V lookup: CDR1 LNHDA, CDR2 SQIVND (reference sequence). V lost 5 bases to trimming and J lost 3 bases; unmatched junction nucleotides: 11. CDR3 residues: CASSPPRGGADTGELFF. CDR3 nucleotide sequence: TGTGCCAGTAGTCCCCCACGGGGGGGTGCGGACACCGGGGAGCTGTTTTTT. Full variable domain (missing parts from reference TRBV19 and TRBJ2-2): DGGITQSPKYLFRKEGQNVTLSCEQNLNHDAMYWYRQDPGQGLRLIYYSQIVNDFQKGDIAEGYSVSREKKESFPLTVTSAQKNPTAFYLCASSPPRGGADTGELFFGEGSRLTVL.

The gene calls are TRBV6-2 or TRBV6-3 and TRBJ1-2; D remains ambiguous. Germline V lookup: CDR1 MNHEY, CDR2 SVGEGT. Deletions cut 6 bases from V and 6 bases from J, with 11 bases between. This CDR3 contains 12 residues. The CDR3 nucleotides are TGTGCCAGCAGATACCTACGCGATGGCTACACCTTC. Translating gives CASRYLRDGYTF.

V is TRBV5-6 and J is TRBJ1-2, with a tentative D call TRBD1 (5 bases). CDR1 is SGHDT and CDR2 is YYEEEE in the germline V gene. The CDR3 spans 13 residues. Between the trimmed V and J ends, which lost 0 bases and 4 bases, there was a span of 7 bases. The CDR3 DNA reads TGTGCCAGCAGCTTGGGTAGGGGCTATGGCTACACCTTC. Residues: CASSLGRGYGYTF.

The chain combines TRBV6-6 with TRBJ2-7; weak D call: TRBD1 (6 bases). V shed 4 bases and J shed 4 bases, with 8 bases lying between them. CDR1 is MNHNY, CDR2 SVGAGI, per germline (reference sequence). The CDR3 is 12 amino acids. The CDR3 here is CASSSDRYEQYF. The CDR3 bases are TGTGCCAGCAGTTCGGACAGATACGAGCAGTACTTC.

The chain uses TRBV5-4 and TRBJ2-1, with 11 bases identical to TRBD1. The CDR3 runs to 15 residues. Germline CDR1 SGHNT, CDR2 YYREEE (reference sequence). The V and J ends lost 0 bases and 9 bases, in that order; junction bases with no gene match: 5. The CDR3 protein is CASSLAGQGVIEQFF. The CDR3 bases are TGTGCCAGCAGCTTGGCGGGACAGGGGGTTATTGAGCAGTTCTTC.

CDR3 nucleotide sequence: TGTGCCAGCACCTCGCCGGGCTCTGGAAACACCATATATTTT. It specifies CASTSPGSGNTIYF. V and J are TRBV28 and TRBJ1-3; D ambiguous. CDR3 length: 14 residues. Trimming took 7 bases from V and 0 from J, leaving 10 bases between them. CDR1 and CDR2 from the germline V gene are MDHEN and SYDVKM.

The chain employs TRBV7-2 and TRBJ2-1; 9 positions match TRBD2. The J segment lost 4 bases and the V segment lost 0 bases, leaving 1 base of the junction unmatched. The CDR3 has 15 amino acids. Germline values: CDR1 SGHTA, CDR2 FQGNSA. CDR3 nucleotide sequence: TGTGCCAGCAGCTTAGCACTAGCGGGTTACAATGAGCAGTTCTTC. It yields the protein CASSLALAGYNEQFF. Based on the CDR3 plus reference TRBV7-2 and TRBJ2-1, the full variable domain is GAGVSQSPSNKVTEKGKDVELRCDPISGHTALYWYRQSLGQGLEFLIYFQGNSAPDKSGLPSDRFSAERTGGSVSTLTIQRTQQEDSAVYLCASSLALAGYNEQFFGPGTRLTVL.

The CDR3: CASSILTSGTGELFF. Written as DNA, the CDR3 is TGTGCCAGTAGTATTTTAACTAGCGGGACCGGGGAGCTGTTTTTT. The chain uses TRBV19 and TRBJ2-2, with TRBD2 matching over 9 bases. Germline V gives CDR1 LNHDA, CDR2 SQIVND (reference sequence). The trim removed 3 bases at V and 5 bases at J, leaving 4 bases unmatched. This CDR3 is 15 amino acids long.

This chain joins TRBV7-2 and TRBJ2-7; 8 bases agree with TRBD2. CDR3 length equals 17 residues. Unmatched junction bases numbered 8, after V lost 1 base and J lost 0 bases. The germline CDR1 and CDR2 sequences are SGHTA and FQGNSA. The CDR3 DNA follows: TGTGCCAGCAGCTTAGTAAAACTAGCGGACTACTCCTACGAGCAGTACTTC. This gives the protein CASSLVKLADYSYEQYF.

This CDR3 reads CASSIRPQGLGLAGGPSTQYF. Written as DNA, the CDR3 is TGTGCCAGTAGTATTCGCCCTCAAGGACTCGGACTAGCGGGAGGGCCCAGTACGCAGTATTTT. The rearrangement links TRBV19 to TRBJ2-3, with 15 bases aligning to TRBD2. V gave up 3 bases and J gave up 8 bases; unmatched junction bases: 21. CDR1 LNHDA and CDR2 SQIVND come from the germline V gene (reference sequence). CDR3 length: 21 residues. Using reference TRBV19 and TRBJ2-3 for the parts outside the CDR3, the full variable domain is DGGITQSPKYLFRKEGQNVTLSCEQNLNHDAMYWYRQDPGQGLRLIYYSQIVNDFQKGDIAEGYSVSREKKESFPLTVTSAQKNPTAFYLCASSIRPQGLGLAGGPSTQYFGPGTRLTVL.

The CDR3 reads CSASLFRGVNQPQHF. The CDR3 coding sequence is TGCAGTGCTAGTCTCTTCCGGGGAGTCAATCAGCCCCAGCATTTT. This rearrangement joins TRBV20-1 to TRBJ1-5; the D is unclear. CDR1 is DFQATT, CDR2 SNEGSKA, per germline (reference sequence). The CDR3 has 15 residues. V lost 3 bases and J 3 bases, leaving 15 bases between the germline ends.

A single count supports this clone. This chain connects TRBV18 to TRBJ1-5; no clear D. Trimming removed 3 bases from V and 7 bases from J, with 13 bases in between. CDR1 is KGHSH, CDR2 LQKENI, per germline. The CDR3 loop spans 14 amino acids. The CDR3 loop reads CASSPSGEAQPQHF. In nucleotides, the CDR3 is TGTGCCAGCTCACCTTCCGGGGAAGCCCAGCCCCAGCATTTT. The entire variable domain, with the rest obtained from reference TRBV18 and TRBJ1-5, is as follows: NAGVMQNPRHLVRRRGQEARLRCSPMKGHSHVYWYRQLPEEGLKFMVYLQKENIIDESGMPKERFSAEFPKEGPSILRIQQVVRGDSAAYFCASSPSGEAQPQHFGDGTRLSIL.

The V gene is TRBV5-1, the J gene TRBJ2-5, with 7 bases that match TRBD1. Looked up from germline, CDR1 is SGHRS and CDR2 is YFSETQ. This CDR3 is 14 amino acids long. V lost 4 bases, J lost 5 bases, and 8 bases stayed unmatched. CDR3 coding DNA: TGCGCCAGCAGCCTCGACAGGGTCGAGGAGACCCAGTACTTC. Translated: CASSLDRVEETQYF.

The rearrangement joins TRBV18 to TRBJ2-3; TRBD2 matches at 7 bases. The ends lost 5 bases at V and 2 bases at J; junction bases unmatched: 13. The CDR3 is made up of 17 amino acids. Looked up from germline, CDR1 is KGHSH and CDR2 is LQKENI. CDR3 amino acids: CASSMAGSGAPTDTQYF. The CDR3 DNA reads TGTGCCAGCTCAATGGCCGGCAGCGGGGCCCCCACAGATACGCAGTATTTT.

The V gene is TRBV28, the J gene TRBJ2-5, with TRBD1 matching over 9 bases. Germline CDR1 is MDHEN and CDR2 is SYDVKM. V lost 5 bases, J lost 1 base, and 5 bases stayed unmatched. This CDR3 is built from 15 residues. CDR3 amino acids: CASSHRDRAQETQYF. The CDR3 DNA reads as TGTGCCAGCAGTCACCGGGACAGGGCCCAAGAGACCCAGTACTTC.

The rearrangement links TRBV7-3 to TRBJ2-7; 8 nucleotides line up with TRBD2. The CDR3 is 14 residues long. J lost 7 bases, V lost 5 bases, and 10 bases had no gene match. Per the germline V gene, CDR1 is SGHTA and CDR2 is FQGTGA. The CDR3 region is CASSPSSGSGEQYF. In nucleotides, the CDR3 is TGTGCCAGCAGCCCATCCAGCGGGAGCGGGGAGCAGTACTTC.

The V and J genes are TRBV7-6 and TRBJ2-5, with D perhaps TRBD1 (5 bases). CDR1 is SGHVS and CDR2 is FNYEAQ in the germline V gene. The CDR3 extends over 17 amino acids. V dropped 3 bases and J dropped 0 bases, with 17 bases sitting between them. The CDR3 region is CASSFSPPRQYQETQYF. The CDR3, as DNA: TGTGCCAGCAGCTTTTCCCCGCCCCGACAGTACCAAGAGACCCAGTACTTC.

The gene calls are TRBV27 and TRBJ2-7; 11 bases are a match to TRBD2. The CDR3 has 16 amino acids. Trimming removed 4 bases from V and 3 bases from J; junction bases left unmatched: 8. CDR1 MNHEY and CDR2 SMNVEV come from the germline V gene (reference sequence). CDR3 nucleotide sequence: TGTGCCAGCAGTTCTCCCTCCGGGACTAGCGGCTACGAGCAGTACTTC. It translates to CASSSPSGTSGYEQYF.

The rearrangement links TRBV20-1 to TRBJ2-5; unclear D gene. This CDR3 is 11 amino acids long. CDR1 and CDR2 (germline): DFQATT, SNEGSKA (reference sequence). V was shortened by 7 bases and J by 7 bases, with 13 bases between the two germline ends. The CDR3 sequence: CSEVSDGTQYF. The CDR3 region has the DNA TGCAGTGAGGTCAGCGATGGGACCCAGTACTTC.

The rearrangement joins TRBV18 to TRBJ2-2; TRBD1 might be the D (5 bases). The CDR3 has 15 residues. Germline CDR1 KGHSH, CDR2 LQKENI. The V gene lost 6 bases and the J gene lost 6 bases, with 17 bases spanning the gap. CDR3 sequence: CASSLKGEFAGELFF. The CDR3 bases are TGTGCCAGCTCTCTAAAAGGGGAATTCGCCGGGGAGCTGTTTTTT.